This T cell receptor (beta chain) derives from a study of blood T cell repertoires in COVID-19. CDR3 length: 11 residues. Trimming took off 8 bases at V and 5 bases at J, with 9 bases between the two ends. The germline CDR1 and CDR2 sequences are ENHRY and SYGVKD. Generated by immunoSEQ multiplex PCR, the TCRdb table keeps only in-frame clones and is missing some. The sample carries 250,000 to 300,000 clones, roughly nine tenths recorded once. The rearrangement joins TRBV10-3 to TRBJ1-1, with unresolved D. Source material: peripheral blood. The TCR was taken from a woman aged 45-59 years who had recovered from COVID-19. In DNA, the CDR3 is TGTGCCATCGGGCCGGGGACTGAAGCTTTCTTT. Protein product: CAIGPGTEAFF.